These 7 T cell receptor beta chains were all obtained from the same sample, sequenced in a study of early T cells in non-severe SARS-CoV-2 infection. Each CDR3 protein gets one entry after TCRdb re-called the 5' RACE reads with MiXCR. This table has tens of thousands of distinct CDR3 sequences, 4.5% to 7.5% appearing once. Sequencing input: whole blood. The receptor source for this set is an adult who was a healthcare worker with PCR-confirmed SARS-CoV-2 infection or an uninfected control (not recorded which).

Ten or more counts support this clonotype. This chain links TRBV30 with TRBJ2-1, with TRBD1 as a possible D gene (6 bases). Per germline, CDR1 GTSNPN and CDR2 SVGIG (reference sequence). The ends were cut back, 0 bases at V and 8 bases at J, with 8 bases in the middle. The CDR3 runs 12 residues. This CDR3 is CAWSVQGYEQFF. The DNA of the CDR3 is TGTGCCTGGAGTGTTCAGGGGTATGAGCAGTTCTTC.

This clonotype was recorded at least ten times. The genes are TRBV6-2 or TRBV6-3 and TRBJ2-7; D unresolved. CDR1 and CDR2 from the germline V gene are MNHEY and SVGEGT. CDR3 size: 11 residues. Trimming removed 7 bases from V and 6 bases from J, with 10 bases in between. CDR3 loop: CASNQGREQYF. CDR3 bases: TGTGCCAGCAACCAAGGACGCGAGCAGTACTTC.

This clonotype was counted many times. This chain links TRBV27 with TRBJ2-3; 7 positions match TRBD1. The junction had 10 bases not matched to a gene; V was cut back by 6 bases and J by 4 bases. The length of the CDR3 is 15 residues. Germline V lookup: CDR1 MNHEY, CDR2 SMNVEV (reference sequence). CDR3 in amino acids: CASSQDRSRPDTQYF. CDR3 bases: TGTGCCAGCAGCCAGGACAGGAGTCGACCAGATACGCAGTATTTT.

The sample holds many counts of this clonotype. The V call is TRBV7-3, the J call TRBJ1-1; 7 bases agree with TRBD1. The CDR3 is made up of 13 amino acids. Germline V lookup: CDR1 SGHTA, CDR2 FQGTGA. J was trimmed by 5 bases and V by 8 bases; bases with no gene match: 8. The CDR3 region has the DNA TGTGCCAGCGGGATCCGACAGGGTACTGAAGCTTTCTTT. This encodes CASGIRQGTEAFF.

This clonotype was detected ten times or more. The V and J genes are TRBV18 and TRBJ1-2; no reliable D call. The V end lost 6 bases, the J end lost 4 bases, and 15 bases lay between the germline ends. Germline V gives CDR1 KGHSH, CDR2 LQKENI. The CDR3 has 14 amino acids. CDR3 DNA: TGTGCCAGCTCCCTGCAAGGGCAAAGCTATGGCTACACCTTC. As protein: CASSLQGQSYGYTF.

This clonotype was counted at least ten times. This chain's CDR3 is CASIMGGAPNQPQHF. In DNA form, the CDR3 reads TGTGCCTCGATCATGGGGGGAGCCCCCAATCAGCCCCAGCATTTT. V is TRBV19 and J is TRBJ1-5; possibly TRBD1 for D (5 bases). Germline CDR1 is LNHDA and CDR2 is SQIVND (reference sequence). The V end was cut by 11 bases, the J end by 3 bases, with 20 bases between. The CDR3 contains 15 residues.

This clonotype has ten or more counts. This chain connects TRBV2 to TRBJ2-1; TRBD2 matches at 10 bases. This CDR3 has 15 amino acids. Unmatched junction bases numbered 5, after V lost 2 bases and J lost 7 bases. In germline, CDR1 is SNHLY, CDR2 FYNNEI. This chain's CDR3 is CASSENLAGANEQFF. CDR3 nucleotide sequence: TGTGCCAGCAGTGAAAATCTAGCGGGGGCTAATGAGCAGTTCTTC.